The clone carrying this T cell receptor (beta chain) appeared a few times. The antigen is unknown. These data come from a study of blood T cells in healthy people across ages. There are 13 residues in the CDR3. Germline values: CDR1 LGHDT, CDR2 YNNKEL (reference sequence). V was trimmed by 2 bases and J by 9 bases, leaving 11 bases between them. Study-wide points: PBMCs were not sorted, which prevented a conclusive comparison of naive versus antigen-experienced cells.

A second roughly 6 to 11 cycle PCR used barcoded and J-beta primers. TCRdb re-analysed the 5' RACE reads in MiXCR, keeping a single row per CDR3 protein. The repertoire holds roughly 680,000 distinct CDR3 sequences, with over 40% as singletons. The clonotype was recovered from a woman over 75 in good health. The gene calls are TRBV3-1 and TRBJ2-1; the D is unclear. The sequencing input was blood. Written as DNA, the CDR3 is TGTGCCAGCAGCCAAAAAGGCGGTGGTGAGCAGTTCTTC. Translation: CASSQKGGGEQFF.